This paragraph reports one T cell receptor (beta chain). How the authors handled the data: It was from reference gene primer amplification that nucleated cell counts were estimated. Using immunoSEQ multiplex PCR, the repertoire was profiled, and TCRdb retains in-frame clones only, with some absent. The V and J calls and clone size come from that table; D and trimming were worked out from the DNA. Of fewer than 90,000 clones listed, about 90% are singletons. The data belong to a study of blood T cell repertoires in COVID-19. Study at large: In each case, the material was cDNA or gDNA derived from T cells, B-cell-depleted T cells, or PBMCs.

This receptor was obtained from an elderly woman with active COVID-19. Sequences were obtained from peripheral blood.

CDR3 sequence (DNA): TGTGCCAGCAGTGAAGCGCAACTAGCGGGAGTAGAGACCCAGTACTTC. It specifies CASSEAQLAGVETQYF. This chain connects TRBV2 to TRBJ2-5, with 11 nucleotides matching TRBD2. CDR1 and CDR2 from the germline V gene are SNHLY and FYNNEI. This CDR3 is built from 16 residues. Trimming at V came to 0 bases and at J to 4 bases, leaving 4 bases not matched to a gene.